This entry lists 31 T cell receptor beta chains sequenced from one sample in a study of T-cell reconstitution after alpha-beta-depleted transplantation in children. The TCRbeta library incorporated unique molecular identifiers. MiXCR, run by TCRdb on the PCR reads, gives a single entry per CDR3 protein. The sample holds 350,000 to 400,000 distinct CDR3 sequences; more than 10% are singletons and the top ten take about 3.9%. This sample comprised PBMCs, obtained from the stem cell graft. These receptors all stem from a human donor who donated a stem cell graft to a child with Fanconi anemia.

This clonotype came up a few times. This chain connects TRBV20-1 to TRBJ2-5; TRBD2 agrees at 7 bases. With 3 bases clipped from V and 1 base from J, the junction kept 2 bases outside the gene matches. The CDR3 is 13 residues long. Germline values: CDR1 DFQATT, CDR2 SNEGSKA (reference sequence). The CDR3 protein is CSASRGGQETQYF. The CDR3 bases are TGCAGTGCTAGTCGCGGGGGCCAAGAGACCCAGTACTTC.

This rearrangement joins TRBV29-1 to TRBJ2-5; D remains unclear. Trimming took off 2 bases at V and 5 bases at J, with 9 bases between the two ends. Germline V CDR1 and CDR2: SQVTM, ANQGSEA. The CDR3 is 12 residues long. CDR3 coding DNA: TGCAGCGTTGAATCTGGTACGGAGACCCAGTACTTC. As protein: CSVESGTETQYF.

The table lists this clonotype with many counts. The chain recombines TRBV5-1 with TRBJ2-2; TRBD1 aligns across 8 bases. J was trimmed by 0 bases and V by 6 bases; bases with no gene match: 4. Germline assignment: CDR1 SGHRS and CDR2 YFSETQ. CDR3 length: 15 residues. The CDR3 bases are TGCGCCAGCACAGGGGGCGGCGCGAACACCGGGGAGCTGTTTTTT. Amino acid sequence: CASTGGGANTGELFF.

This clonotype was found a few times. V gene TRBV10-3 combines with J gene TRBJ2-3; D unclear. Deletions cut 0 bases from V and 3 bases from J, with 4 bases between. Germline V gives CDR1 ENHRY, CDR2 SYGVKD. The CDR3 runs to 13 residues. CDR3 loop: CAISESTTDTQYF. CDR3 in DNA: TGTGCCATCAGTGAGTCGACGACAGATACGCAGTATTTT.

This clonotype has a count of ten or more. DNA for the CDR3: TGTGCCATCAGTGAAGGGGTTGGGAACACCGGGGAGCTGTTTTTT. Translating gives CAISEGVGNTGELFF. The rearrangement uses TRBV10-3 and TRBJ2-2; D may be TRBD1 (5 bases). CDR1 ENHRY and CDR2 SYGVKD come from the germline V gene. V shed 3 bases and J shed 1 base, with 9 bases lying between them. The CDR3 is 15 amino acids.

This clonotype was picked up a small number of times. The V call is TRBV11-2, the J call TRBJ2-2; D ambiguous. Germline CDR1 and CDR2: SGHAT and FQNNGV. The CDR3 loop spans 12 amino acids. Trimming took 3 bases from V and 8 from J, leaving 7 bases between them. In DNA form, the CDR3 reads TGTGCCAGCAGCTTCCACGCTGGGGAGCTGTTTTTT. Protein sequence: CASSFHAGELFF.

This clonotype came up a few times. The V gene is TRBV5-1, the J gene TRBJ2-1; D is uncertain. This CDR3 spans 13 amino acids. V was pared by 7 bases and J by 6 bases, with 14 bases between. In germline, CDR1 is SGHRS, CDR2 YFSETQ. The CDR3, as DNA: TGCGCCAGCCGAAGGCCCGGGTTCAATGAGCAGTTCTTC. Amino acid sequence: CASRRPGFNEQFF.

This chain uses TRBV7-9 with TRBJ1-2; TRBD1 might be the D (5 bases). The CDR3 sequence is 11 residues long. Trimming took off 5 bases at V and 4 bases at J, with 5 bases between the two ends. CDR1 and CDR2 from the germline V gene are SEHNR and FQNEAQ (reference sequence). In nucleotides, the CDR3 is TGTGCCAGCAGCGGGACCTATGGCTACACCTTC. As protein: CASSGTYGYTF.

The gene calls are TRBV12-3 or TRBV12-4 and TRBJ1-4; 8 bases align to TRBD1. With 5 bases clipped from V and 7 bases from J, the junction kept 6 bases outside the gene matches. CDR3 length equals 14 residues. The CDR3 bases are TGTGCCAGCAGTCGCCAGGGGGCAGGTGAAAAACTGTTTTTT. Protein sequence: CASSRQGAGEKLFF.

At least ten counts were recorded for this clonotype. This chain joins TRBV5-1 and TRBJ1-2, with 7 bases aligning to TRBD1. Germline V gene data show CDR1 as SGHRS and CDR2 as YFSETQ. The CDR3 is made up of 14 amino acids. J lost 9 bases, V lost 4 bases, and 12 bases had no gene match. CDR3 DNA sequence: TGCGCCAGCAGCCTCACAACAGGGGAGATGCGCTACACCTTC. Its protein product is CASSLTTGEMRYTF.

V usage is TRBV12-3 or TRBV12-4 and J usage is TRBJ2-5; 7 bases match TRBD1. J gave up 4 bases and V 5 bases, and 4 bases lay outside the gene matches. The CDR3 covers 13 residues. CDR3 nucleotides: TGTGCCAGCAGTGACAGGGCGGGAGAGACCCAGTACTTC. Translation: CASSDRAGETQYF.

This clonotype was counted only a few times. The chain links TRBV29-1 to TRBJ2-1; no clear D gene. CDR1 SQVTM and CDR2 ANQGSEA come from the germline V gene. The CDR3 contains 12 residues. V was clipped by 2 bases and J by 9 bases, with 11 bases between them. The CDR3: CSVEKARGEQFF. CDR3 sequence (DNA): TGCAGCGTTGAAAAGGCACGAGGTGAGCAGTTCTTC.

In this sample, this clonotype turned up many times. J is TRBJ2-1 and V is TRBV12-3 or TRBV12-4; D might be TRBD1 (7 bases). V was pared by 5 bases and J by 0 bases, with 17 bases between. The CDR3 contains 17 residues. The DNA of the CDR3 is TGTGCCAGCAGTCCCAATCCAGGGGGGAGCTCCTACAATGAGCAGTTCTTC. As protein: CASSPNPGGSSYNEQFF.

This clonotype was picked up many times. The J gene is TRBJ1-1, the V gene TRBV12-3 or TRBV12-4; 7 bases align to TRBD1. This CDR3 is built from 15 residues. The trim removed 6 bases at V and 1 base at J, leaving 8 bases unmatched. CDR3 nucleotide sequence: TGTGCCAGCAGCCCAGACAGGGTTCGGAACACTGAAGCTTTCTTT. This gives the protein CASSPDRVRNTEAFF.

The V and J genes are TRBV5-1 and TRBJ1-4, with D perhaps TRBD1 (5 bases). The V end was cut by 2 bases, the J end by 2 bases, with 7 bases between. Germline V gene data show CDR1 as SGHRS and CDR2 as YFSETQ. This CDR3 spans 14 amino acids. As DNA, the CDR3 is TGCGCCAGCAGCTTATGGGGGACTAATGAAAAACTGTTTTTT. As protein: CASSLWGTNEKLFF.

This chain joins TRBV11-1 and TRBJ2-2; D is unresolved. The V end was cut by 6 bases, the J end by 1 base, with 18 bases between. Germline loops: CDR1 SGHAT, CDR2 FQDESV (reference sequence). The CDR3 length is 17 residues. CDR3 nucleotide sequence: TGTGCCAGCAGACTGTTTACCGGTAGGCAGAACACCGGGGAGCTGTTTTTT. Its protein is CASRLFTGRQNTGELFF.

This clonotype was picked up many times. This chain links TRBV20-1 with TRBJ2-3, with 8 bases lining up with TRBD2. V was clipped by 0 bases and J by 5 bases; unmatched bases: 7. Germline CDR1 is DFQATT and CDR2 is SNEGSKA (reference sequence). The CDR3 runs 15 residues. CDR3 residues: CSARDLGGAGDTQYF. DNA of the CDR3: TGCAGTGCTAGAGATCTCGGGGGGGCGGGAGATACGCAGTATTTT.

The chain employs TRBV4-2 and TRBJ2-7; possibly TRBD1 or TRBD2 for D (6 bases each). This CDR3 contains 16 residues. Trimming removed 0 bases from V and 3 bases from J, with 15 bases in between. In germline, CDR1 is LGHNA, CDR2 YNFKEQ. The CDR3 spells CASSQDGGQGLYEQYF. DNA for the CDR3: TGTGCCAGCAGCCAAGATGGGGGGCAGGGCCTCTACGAGCAGTACTTC.

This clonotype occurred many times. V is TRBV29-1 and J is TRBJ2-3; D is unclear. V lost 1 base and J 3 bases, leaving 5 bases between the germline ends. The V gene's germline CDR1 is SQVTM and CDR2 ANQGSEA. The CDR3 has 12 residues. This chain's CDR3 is CSVEGPTDTQYF. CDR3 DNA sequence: TGCAGCGTTGAAGGGCCTACAGATACGCAGTATTTT.

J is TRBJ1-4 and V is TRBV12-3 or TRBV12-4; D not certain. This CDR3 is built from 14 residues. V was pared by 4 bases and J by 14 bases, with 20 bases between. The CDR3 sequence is CASSSGYRTGSLFF. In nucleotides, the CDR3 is TGTGCCAGCAGTTCCGGATATAGGACGGGTTCGCTGTTTTTT.

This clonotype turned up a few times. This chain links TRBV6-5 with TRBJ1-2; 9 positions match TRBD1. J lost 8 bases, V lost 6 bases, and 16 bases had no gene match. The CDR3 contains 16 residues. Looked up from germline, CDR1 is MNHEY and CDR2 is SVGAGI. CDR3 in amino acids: CASRSPGTGSVRGYTF. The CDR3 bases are TGTGCCAGCAGATCCCCGGGGACAGGGTCGGTGCGAGGCTACACCTTC.

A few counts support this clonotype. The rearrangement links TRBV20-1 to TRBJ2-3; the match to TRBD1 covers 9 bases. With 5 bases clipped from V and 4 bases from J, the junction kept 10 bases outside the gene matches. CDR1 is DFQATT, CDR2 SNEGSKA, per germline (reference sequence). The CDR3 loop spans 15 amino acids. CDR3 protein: CSAGPGQGLADTQYF. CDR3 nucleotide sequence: TGCAGTGCTGGCCCAGGACAGGGGCTCGCAGATACGCAGTATTTT.

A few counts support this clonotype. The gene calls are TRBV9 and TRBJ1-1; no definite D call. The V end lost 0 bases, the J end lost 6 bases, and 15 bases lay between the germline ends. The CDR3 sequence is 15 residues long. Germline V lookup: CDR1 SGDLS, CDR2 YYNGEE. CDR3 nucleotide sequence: TGTGCCAGCAGCGTAGGGGTGGGCAACGTGCCTGAAGCTTTCTTT. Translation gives CASSVGVGNVPEAFF.

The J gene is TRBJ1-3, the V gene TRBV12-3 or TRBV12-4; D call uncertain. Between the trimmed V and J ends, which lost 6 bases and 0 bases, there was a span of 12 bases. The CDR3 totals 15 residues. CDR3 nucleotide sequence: TGTGCCAGCAGGCCCGGACCAATCTCTGGAAACACCATATATTTT. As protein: CASRPGPISGNTIYF.

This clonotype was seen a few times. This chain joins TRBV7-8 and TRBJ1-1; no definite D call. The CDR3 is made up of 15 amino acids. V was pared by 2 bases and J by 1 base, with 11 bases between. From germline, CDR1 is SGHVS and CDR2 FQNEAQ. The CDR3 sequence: CASSLKFLGNTEAFF. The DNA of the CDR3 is TGTGCCAGCAGCTTAAAGTTTCTGGGGAACACTGAAGCTTTCTTT.

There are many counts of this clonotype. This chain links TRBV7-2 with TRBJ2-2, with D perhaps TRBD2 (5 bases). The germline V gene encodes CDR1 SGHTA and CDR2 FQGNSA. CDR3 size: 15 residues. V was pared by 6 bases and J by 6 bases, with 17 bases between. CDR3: CASSPGSRGSGELFF. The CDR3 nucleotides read TGTGCCAGCAGTCCTGGGTCTCGGGGTTCCGGGGAGCTGTTTTTT.

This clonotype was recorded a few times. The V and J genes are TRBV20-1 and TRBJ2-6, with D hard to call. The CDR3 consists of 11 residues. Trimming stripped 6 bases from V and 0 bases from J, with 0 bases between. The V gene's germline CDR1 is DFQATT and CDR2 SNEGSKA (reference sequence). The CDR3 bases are TGCAGTGCCTCTGGGGCCAACGTCCTGACTTTC. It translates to CSASGANVLTF.

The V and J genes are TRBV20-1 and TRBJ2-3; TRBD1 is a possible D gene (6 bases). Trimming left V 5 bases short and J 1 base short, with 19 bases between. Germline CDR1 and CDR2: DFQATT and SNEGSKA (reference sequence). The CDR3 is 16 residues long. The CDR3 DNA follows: TGCAGTGCTCAGTCCGCAGGGGAATTGGGCACAGATACGCAGTATTTT. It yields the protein CSAQSAGELGTDTQYF.

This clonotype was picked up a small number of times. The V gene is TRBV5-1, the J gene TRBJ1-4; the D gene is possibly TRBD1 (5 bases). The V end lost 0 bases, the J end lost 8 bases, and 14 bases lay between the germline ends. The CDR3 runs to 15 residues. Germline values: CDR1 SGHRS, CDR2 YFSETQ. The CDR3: CASSLEAGDVEKLFF. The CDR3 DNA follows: TGCGCCAGCAGCTTGGAGGCGGGGGACGTGGAAAAACTGTTTTTT.

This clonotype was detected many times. The CDR3 bases are TGTGCCAGCAGCCCAGTCGGGGGATATAGCTATGGCTACACCTTC. Translation gives CASSPVGGYSYGYTF. The rearrangement uses TRBV11-2 and TRBJ1-2; possibly TRBD1 for D (5 bases). This CDR3 is 15 amino acids long. V was shortened by 5 bases and J by 4 bases, with 17 bases between the two germline ends. Germline V CDR1 and CDR2: SGHAT, FQNNGV.

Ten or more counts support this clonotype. CDR3 protein: CASSDSEGDEAFF. CDR3 bases: TGTGCCAGCAGTGACTCGGAGGGCGATGAAGCTTTCTTT. The chain employs TRBV6-4 and TRBJ1-1; D ambiguous. Trimming took 0 bases from V and 7 from J, leaving 9 bases between them. Germline-derived CDR1 and CDR2 are MRHNA and SNTAGT. This CDR3 region has 13 residues.